These 7 T cell receptor beta chains share one sample of origin, sequenced in a study of identical twins. A single record per CDR3 protein comes from TCRdb applying MiXCR to the 5' RACE reads. This sample has 450,000 to 600,000 distinct CDR3 sequences, with 20% to 25% found just once. The sample also formed part of further work on yellow fever vaccine responses in identical twins.

Sequenced material: CD4+ T cells sorted from blood. All receptors derive from a woman aged 18-30 years in good health.

This clonotype has a handful of counts. CDR3 coding DNA: TGTGCCAGCAGCGTAGATTGGGGACAGGGGCTCACAGATACGCAGTATTTT. It encodes CASSVDWGQGLTDTQYF. The chain carries TRBV9 and TRBJ2-3; TRBD1 aligns across 10 bases. This CDR3 spans 17 amino acids. CDR1 is SGDLS and CDR2 is YYNGEE in the germline V gene. The V segment lost 0 bases and the J segment 2 bases; nucleotides outside the gene matches: 6.

This clonotype was counted a few times. V usage is TRBV6-5 and J usage is TRBJ1-1; D remains unclear. This CDR3 is built from 12 residues. The V and J ends lost 6 bases and 4 bases respectively, with 9 bases between them. The germline V gene encodes CDR1 MNHEY and CDR2 SVGAGI. CDR3 amino acids: CASRRGITEAFF. Written as DNA, the CDR3 is TGTGCCAGCAGAAGAGGGATCACTGAAGCTTTCTTT.

This clonotype was picked up a small number of times. V gene TRBV10-3 combines with J gene TRBJ2-1; 7 nucleotides match TRBD2. This CDR3 has 16 amino acids. Germline V CDR1 and CDR2: ENHRY, SYGVKD. Trimming cost V 4 bases and J 2 bases; bases outside gene matches: 8. CDR3 sequence (DNA): TGTGCCATCAGTGCCCTGACGGGAGGTCCCTACAATGAGCAGTTCTTC. This translates into CAISALTGGPYNEQFF.

This clonotype was recorded a few times. The chain uses TRBV20-1 and TRBJ1-4, with 7 bases lining up with TRBD1. With 1 base clipped from V and 4 bases from J, the junction kept 6 bases outside the gene matches. CDR1 DFQATT and CDR2 SNEGSKA come from the germline V gene (reference sequence). The CDR3 length is 15 residues. CDR3 sequence reads: CSARAPGQFNEKLFF. As DNA, the CDR3 is TGCAGTGCTAGAGCCCCGGGACAGTTTAATGAAAAACTGTTTTTT.

This clonotype came up a few times. The V gene is TRBV6-5, the J gene TRBJ2-1, with D unresolved. V was clipped by 0 bases and J by 0 bases, with 9 bases between them. In germline, CDR1 is MNHEY, CDR2 SVGAGI. This CDR3 has 16 amino acids. CDR3 DNA sequence: TGTGCCAGCAGTTACTCGCGGACGAGCTCCTACAATGAGCAGTTCTTC. It encodes CASSYSRTSSYNEQFF.

This clonotype was detected ten times or more. This chain joins TRBV29-1 and TRBJ2-3, with a tentative D call TRBD2 (6 bases). This CDR3 has 15 residues. Trimming took 4 bases from V and 3 from J, leaving 17 bases between them. CDR1 and CDR2 from the germline V gene are SQVTM and ANQGSEA. The chain's CDR3 is CSVAALAAGTDTQYF. The CDR3 DNA sequence: TGCAGCGTTGCAGCCTTAGCGGCCGGGACAGATACGCAGTATTTT.

This clonotype was detected a few times. The chain joins TRBV20-1 to TRBJ2-7, with D possibly TRBD2 on 6 matching bases. The V end lost 2 bases, the J end lost 2 bases, and 19 bases lay between the germline ends. CDR1 and CDR2 from the germline V gene are DFQATT and SNEGSKA (reference sequence). This CDR3 is built from 16 residues. For the CDR3, the DNA is TGCAGTGCTAGAATGTTAGGTAGCGGAAGAGCCTACGAGCAGTACTTC. This gives the protein CSARMLGSGRAYEQYF.